The rows below give T cell receptor beta chains drawn from one sample of a study of naive and memory T cell subsets. TCRdb re-called the UMI-ligation and nested PCR reads with MiXCR, one entry per CDR3 protein. The sample includes about 30,000 distinct CDR3 sequences, about 6.9% seen only once; the top ten take 3.1%. The sample was skin, taken from a tuberculin skin test site. Receptors originate from an adult in good health. The conserved cysteine and the conserved F or W are not part of the CDR3 here. The order of the fields is V gene, J gene, CDR3 protein.

>TRBV9|TRBJ2-1
ASSVSGGLSYNEQF
>TRBV5-1|TRBJ2-7
ASSWTGPLEEQY
>TRBV7-3|TRBJ2-2
ASSLRGAATGELF
>TRBV25-1|TRBJ1-1
ASRPGLSNTEAF
>TRBV2|TRBJ1-2
ASSDRTHGYT
>TRBV2|TRBJ2-1
ASSELAGNGEQF
>TRBV5-1|TRBJ2-2
ASSLGSGTGELF
>TRBV7-8|TRBJ1-2
ASSLGRTNRGDYT
>TRBV27|TRBJ1-2
ASSFGPDYGYT
>TRBV12-3/TRBV12-4|TRBJ1-1
ASSGPTGPNTEAF
>TRBV5-1|TRBJ1-4
ASSLRAGLEKLF
>TRBV20-1|TRBJ1-1
SARTGGVMNTEAF
>TRBV20-1|TRBJ1-3
SATRDGVAGNTIY
>TRBV12-3/TRBV12-4|TRBJ1-2
ASSSRLGTNYGYT
>TRBV11-2|TRBJ2-7
ASSLDFGRVDEQY
>TRBV20-1|TRBJ2-1
SARDIAGAYNEQF
>TRBV5-1|TRBJ1-2
ASSWPGHIT
>TRBV12-3/TRBV12-4|TRBJ1-6
ASSHTGRDSPLH
>TRBV2|TRBJ2-7
ASSFGGSGAYEQY
>TRBV7-2|TRBJ2-5
ASSLGGTSIQETQY
>TRBV6-1|TRBJ2-5
ASRRTGSETQY
>TRBV6-2/TRBV6-3|TRBJ2-7
ASSPRGQVPYEQY
>TRBV7-2|TRBJ2-7
ASSPRNRVKNEQY
>TRBV11-2|TRBJ2-3
ASSLSAVGTDTQY
>TRBV5-1|TRBJ2-5
ASSLDARREETQY
>TRBV27|TRBJ1-2
ASRPTQDRDGYT
>TRBV9|TRBJ1-2
ASSVDSGNYGYT
>TRBV11-2|TRBJ2-1
ASSPRQVPPSNEQF
>TRBV4-2|TRBJ2-2
ASSQGQRSGELF
>TRBV20-1|TRBJ1-4
SARGQGGEKLF
>TRBV7-8|TRBJ1-1
ASSLRVGGGKNTEAF
>TRBV13|TRBJ2-2
ASSLGTNRGHTGELF
>TRBV3-1|TRBJ2-5
ASSRDRGTQETQY
>TRBV10-3|TRBJ2-1
AISLRQGKTSSYNEQF
>TRBV20-1|TRBJ2-3
SAGAKAGGTDTQY
>TRBV6-5|TRBJ2-6
ASSRTGSSGANVLT
>TRBV12-3/TRBV12-4|TRBJ2-1
ASSYRSSPTF
>TRBV6-5|TRBJ2-3
ASTYIGTRGPSTDTQY
>TRBV5-5|TRBJ2-1
ASSSKGGQGAYNEQF
>TRBV14|TRBJ2-2
ASSQGAAPTGELF
>TRBV5-4|TRBJ2-3
ASSRPRQGVEDTQY
>TRBV27|TRBJ2-7
ASSLVLAGGALEQY
>TRBV5-1|TRBJ2-5
ASSLVPGQQETQY
>TRBV11-2|TRBJ2-7
ASSLSRDSFYEQY
>TRBV12-3/TRBV12-4|TRBJ2-5
ASSLGRIGETQY
>TRBV12-1|TRBJ2-2
ASSWGTYSGGISPGSCF
>TRBV5-1|TRBJ1-1
ASSPRRGETEAF
>TRBV7-2|TRBJ1-5
ASSPLGVGGNQPQH
>TRBV6-2/TRBV6-3|TRBJ2-3
ASSQPFAYASTDTQY
>TRBV6-2/TRBV6-3|TRBJ1-2
ASSYPGYT